This T cell receptor beta chain comes out of a study of T cell changes during pregnancy in multiple sclerosis. Here immunoSEQ multiplex PCR was the method, and the copy in TCRdb shows in-frame clones only, minus some. The sample carries around 62,000 clones, roughly nine tenths recorded once. Germline values: CDR1 SQVTM, CDR2 ANQGSEA. CDR3 length: 12 residues. With 4 bases removed from V and 7 bases from J, the gap between germline ends came to 11 bases. The material sequenced was peripheral blood, taken in the first trimester of pregnancy. The chain has TRBV29-1 and TRBJ2-1; D remains unclear. This sequence originates from a female donor with multiple sclerosis, enrolled in a pregnancy study. The CDR3 loop is CSVGDPRNEQFF. The CDR3 DNA sequence: TGCAGCGTTGGCGACCCGAGGAATGAGCAGTTCTTC.